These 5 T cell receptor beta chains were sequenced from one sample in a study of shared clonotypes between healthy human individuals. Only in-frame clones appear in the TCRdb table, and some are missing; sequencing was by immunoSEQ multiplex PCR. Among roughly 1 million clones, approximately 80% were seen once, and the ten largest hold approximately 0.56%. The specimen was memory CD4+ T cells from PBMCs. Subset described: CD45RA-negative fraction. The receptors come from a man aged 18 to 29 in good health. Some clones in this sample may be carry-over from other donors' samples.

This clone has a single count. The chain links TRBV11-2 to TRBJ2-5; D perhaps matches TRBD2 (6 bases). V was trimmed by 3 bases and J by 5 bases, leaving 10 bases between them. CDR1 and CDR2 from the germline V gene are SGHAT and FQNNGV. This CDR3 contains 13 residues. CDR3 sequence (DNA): TGTGCCAGCAGCTTGGGGGAGGCTGAGACCCAGTACTTC. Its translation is CASSLGEAETQYF.

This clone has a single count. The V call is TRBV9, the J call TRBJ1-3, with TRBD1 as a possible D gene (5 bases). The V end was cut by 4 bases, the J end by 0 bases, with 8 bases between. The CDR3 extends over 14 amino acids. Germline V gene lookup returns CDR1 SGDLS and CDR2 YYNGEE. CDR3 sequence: CASSRDFSGNTIYF. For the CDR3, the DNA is TGTGCCAGCAGCCGGGACTTCTCTGGAAACACCATATATTTT.

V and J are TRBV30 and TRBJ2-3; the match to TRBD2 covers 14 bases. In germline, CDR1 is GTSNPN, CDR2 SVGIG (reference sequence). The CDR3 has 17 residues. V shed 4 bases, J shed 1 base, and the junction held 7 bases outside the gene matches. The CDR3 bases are TGTGCCTGGATTCCGGGACTAGCGGGGGCCCGCACAGATACGCAGTATTTT. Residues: CAWIPGLAGARTDTQYF.

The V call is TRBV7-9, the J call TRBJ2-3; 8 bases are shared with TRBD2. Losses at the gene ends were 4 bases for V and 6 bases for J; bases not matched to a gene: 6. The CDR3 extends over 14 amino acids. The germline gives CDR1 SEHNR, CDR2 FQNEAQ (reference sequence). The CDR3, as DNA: TGTGCCAGCAGCTCGGGGGGGCGGCCCGATACGCAGTATTTT. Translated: CASSSGGRPDTQYF.

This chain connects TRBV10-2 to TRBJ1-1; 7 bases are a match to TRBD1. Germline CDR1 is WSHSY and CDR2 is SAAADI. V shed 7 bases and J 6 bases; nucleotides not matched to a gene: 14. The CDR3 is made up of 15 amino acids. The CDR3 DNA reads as TGCGCCAGCACCCGAGGAGGGGGCGAGGGGGCTGAAGCTTTCTTT. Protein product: CASTRGGGEGAEAFF.